A selection of T cell receptor beta chains follows, all from one sample in a study of T cell repertoires in cytomegalovirus infection. TCRdb re-called the reads through MiXCR, storing one row per CDR3 protein. The sample comprises around 740,000 distinct CDR3 sequences, 35% to 45% of which are singletons, and 2.5% to 3.5% rests with the top ten. Sequencing was done on a sample of PBMCs. Source of these receptors: a human donor in good health (CMV status not recorded). Some clones in this sample may be carry-over from other donors' samples. The CDR3 runs from the conserved cysteine through the conserved F or W. D genes are given only for firm matches. Rows may omit the clone size; those that give it use once, few, many or a size class.

j_call,v_call,d_call,clone_size,cdr3_aa,cdr3_nt
TRBJ2-2,TRBV11-1,-,-,CASNQGTPKGTGELFF,TGTGCCAGCAATCAGGGCACCCCCAAGGGCACCGGGGAGCTGTTTTTT
TRBJ2-3,TRBV6-4,-,few,CASSEGGSTDTQYF,TGTGCCAGCAGTGAAGGGGGGAGCACAGATACGCAGTATTTT
TRBJ1-4,TRBV7-2,-,many,CASSHGTRGKLFF,TGTGCCAGCAGCCATGGGACCCGGGGAAAACTGTTTTTT
TRBJ1-2,TRBV30,TRBD1,many,CAWSVHGSGTAANYGYTF,TGTGCCTGGAGTGTACACGGCTCTGGGACAGCCGCTAACTATGGCTACACCTTC
TRBJ1-1,TRBV19,-,-,CASSHSRARNTEAFF,TGTGCCAGTAGTCACTCGAGGGCGCGGAACACTGAAGCTTTCTTT
TRBJ1-4,TRBV24-1,-,few,CATSDRTSPREKLFF,TGTGCCACCAGTGACCGGACCTCACCTAGGGAAAAACTGTTTTTT
TRBJ1-3,TRBV5-6,-,many,CASSLWSGTGNTIYF,TGTGCCAGCAGCTTGTGGTCGGGGACGGGAAACACCATATATTTT
TRBJ2-7,TRBV7-9,TRBD1,-,CANSHRQGRTYEQYF,TGTGCCAACAGCCACCGACAGGGACGGACCTACGAGCAGTACTTC
TRBJ1-6,TRBV7-8,TRBD1,few,CASSLGMGLGQMGGGNSPLHF,TGTGCCAGCAGCTTAGGGATGGGATTGGGACAGATGGGGGGGGGAAATTCACCCCTCCACTTT
TRBJ2-2,TRBV7-6,TRBD1,-,CASSRDSTGELFF,TGTGCCAGCAGCCGGGACAGCACCGGGGAGCTGTTTTTT
TRBJ2-1,TRBV7-2,TRBD2,-,CASSLVGTSSHNEQFF,TGTGCCAGCAGCTTAGTGGGGACTAGCTCCCACAATGAGCAGTTCTTC
TRBJ1-2,TRBV27,-,-,CASSAKGDYGYTF,TGTGCCAGCAGCGCGAAGGGGGACTATGGCTACACCTTC
TRBJ2-7,TRBV7-9,-,-,CASSPRPDTNFQVQYF,TGTGCCAGCAGCCCAAGGCCGGACACTAACTTCCAGGTGCAGTACTTC
TRBJ2-5,TRBV12-3/TRBV12-4,-,-,CASSFGTGTSETQYF,TGTGCCAGCAGTTTTGGGACGGGTACAAGCGAGACCCAGTACTTC
TRBJ2-7,TRBV27,TRBD2,-,CASSFLNFGLAGEQYF,TGTGCCAGCAGTTTCCTTAACTTCGGGCTAGCGGGCGAGCAGTACTTC
TRBJ2-2,TRBV11-3,TRBD2,-,CASSSGGLAGGTGELFF,TGTGCCAGCAGCTCGGGAGGGCTAGCGGGAGGCACCGGGGAGCTGTTTTTT
TRBJ2-1,TRBV12-3/TRBV12-4,TRBD1,few,CASRKGDRGLNEQFF,TGTGCCAGCAGAAAGGGGGACAGGGGCTTGAATGAGCAGTTCTTC
TRBJ2-7,TRBV4-1,TRBD2,few,CASSRVAGTSYEQYF,TGCGCCAGCAGCCGAGTAGCGGGGACCTCCTACGAGCAGTACTTC
TRBJ1-5,TRBV5-1,-,-,CASSPSGFDQPQHF,TGCGCCAGCAGCCCCTCAGGTTTTGATCAGCCCCAGCATTTT
TRBJ2-3,TRBV7-2,TRBD2,many,CASSSPGLADPTDTQYF,TGTGCCAGCAGCTCACCGGGACTAGCGGACCCCACAGATACGCAGTATTTT
TRBJ2-3,TRBV7-2,TRBD2,-,CASSSPGLAYYF,TGTGCCAGCAGCTCCCCGGGACTAGCGTACTATTTT
TRBJ1-5,TRBV5-6,-,few,CASSLMAVPNQPQHF,TGTGCCAGCAGCTTGATGGCAGTGCCAAATCAGCCCCAGCATTTT
TRBJ2-5,TRBV7-8,-,many,CASNLRGRGYQETQYF,TGTGCCAGCAACCTTCGGGGGAGGGGGTACCAAGAGACCCAGTACTTC
TRBJ2-1,TRBV7-2,TRBD2,few,CASSVGLGSYNEQFF,TGTGCCAGCAGCGTAGGACTAGGCTCCTACAATGAGCAGTTCTTC
TRBJ1-1,TRBV7-2,-,many,CASSLSRTLAFF,TGTGCCAGCAGCTTAAGTAGGACGTTGGCTTTCTTT
TRBJ1-2,TRBV7-3,-,-,CASSSEPGVGYGYTF,TGTGCCAGCAGCTCGGAGCCAGGGGTGGGCTATGGCTACACCTTC
TRBJ1-1,TRBV7-9,TRBD1,few,CASSLGGTGDAEAFF,TGTGCCAGCAGCTTAGGAGGGACAGGGGACGCTGAAGCTTTCTTT
TRBJ1-5,TRBV2,-,few,CASSDGAGQISPNQPQHF,TGTGCCAGCAGTGATGGAGCAGGGCAAATATCACCCAATCAGCCCCAGCATTTT
TRBJ2-5,TRBV7-6,-,many,CASSLSPETQYF,TGTGCCAGCAGCTTATCCCCAGAGACCCAGTACTTC
TRBJ2-1,TRBV25-1,-,few,CASSEAGRREEQFF,TGTGCCAGCAGTGAAGCGGGGCGCAGGGAAGAGCAGTTCTTC
TRBJ2-2,TRBV7-8,TRBD2,few,CASSLAGGSPTGELFF,TGTGCCAGCAGCTTAGCGGGGGGGAGTCCCACCGGGGAGCTGTTTTTT
TRBJ1-1,TRBV28,-,-,CASSFRQAEAFF,TGTGCCAGCAGTTTTCGGCAGGCTGAAGCTTTCTTT
TRBJ1-4,TRBV5-5,-,-,CASSVSGPGGTNEKLFF,TGTGCCAGCAGCGTTTCCGGGCCCGGCGGGACTAATGAAAAACTGTTTTTT
TRBJ2-1,TRBV29-1,-,-,CSVAPYSGNEQFF,TGCAGCGTTGCACCTTATTCTGGGAATGAGCAGTTCTTC
TRBJ2-1,TRBV7-2,-,many,CASSLEPRVSGHVYNEQFF,TGTGCCAGCAGCTTAGAACCCCGGGTGAGCGGACACGTTTACAATGAGCAGTTCTTC
TRBJ2-6,TRBV19,-,few,CASSMGSGANVLTF,TGTGCCAGTAGTATGGGCTCTGGGGCCAACGTCCTGACTTTC
TRBJ2-3,TRBV12-3/TRBV12-4,TRBD2,-,CASSRGLARDTQYF,TGTGCCAGCAGTAGAGGACTAGCAAGAGATACGCAGTATTTT
TRBJ1-6,TRBV27,-,few,CASRTLSTAFSPLHF,TGTGCCAGCCGGACCCTCTCCACGGCCTTTTCACCCCTCCACTTT
TRBJ2-3,TRBV24-1,-,-,CATSSSGRTDTQSF,TGTGCCACCAGTTCTAGCGGTCGGACAGATACGCAGTCTTTT
TRBJ2-3,TRBV5-1,TRBD1,-,CASSLGSTGADTQYF,TGCGCCAGCAGCCTAGGATCCACAGGGGCAGATACGCAGTATTTT
TRBJ1-5,TRBV27,-,few,CASSPKRNQPQHF,TGTGCCAGCAGCCCTAAGCGCAATCAGCCCCAGCATTTT
TRBJ2-1,TRBV20-1,-,once,CSARDGRVELGFGFF,TGCAGTGCTAGAGATGGTCGTGTAGAACTAGGGTTTGGGTTCTTC
TRBJ2-1,TRBV7-9,TRBD2,-,CDSSLALAGVPSSYNDQFF,TGTGACAGCAGCTTAGCGCTAGCGGGGGTTCCAAGCTCCTACAATGATCAGTTCTTC
TRBJ1-5,TRBV5-1,TRBD1,once,CASSVQGVVGQPQHF,TGCGCCAGCAGCGTCCAGGGGGTGGTCGGTCAGCCCCAGCATTTT
TRBJ1-1,TRBV11-2,-,once,CASSLDRGTAFF,TGTGCCAGCAGCTTAGATCGGGGGACCGCTTTCTTT
TRBJ2-5,TRBV10-3,-,many,CAISDGETQYF,TGTGCCATCAGTGACGGAGAGACCCAGTACTTC
TRBJ2-1,TRBV7-7,TRBD2,few,CASSPQMGGRNEQFF,TGTGCTAGCAGCCCCCAGATGGGGGGGAGGAATGAGCAGTTCTTC
TRBJ2-5,TRBV5-4,-,-,CASSSGDRMQETQYF,TGTGCCAGCAGCTCGGGTGACAGGATGCAAGAGACCCAGTACTTC
TRBJ1-5,TRBV27,-,-,CASRSVGAGNQPQHF,TGTGCCAGCAGAAGCGTGGGGGCTGGCAATCAGCCCCAGCATTTT
TRBJ1-1,TRBV6-8,-,-,CASSYSYMDTEAFF,TGTGCCAGCAGTTACTCATATATGGATACGGAAGCTTTCTTT
TRBJ2-2,TRBV12-5,TRBD2,many,CASGYIAGRNTGELFF,TGTGCTAGTGGTTATATAGCGGGCCGGAACACCGGGGAGCTGTTTTTT
TRBJ2-3,TRBV19,TRBD2,-,CASSILLVAGRTDTQYF,TGTGCCAGTAGTATACTTCTAGTAGCGGGACGCACAGATACGCAGTATTTT
TRBJ2-1,TRBV7-6,-,many,CASSLGAVPNNEQFF,TGTGCCAGCAGCTTAGGTGCGGTCCCTAACAATGAGCAGTTCTTC